This T cell receptor (beta chain) was retrieved from a study of cytotoxic CD8 clonotypes in ibrutinib-treated CLL. In germline, CDR1 is SGHRS, CDR2 YFSETQ. This CDR3 is 12 amino acids long. V was pared by 2 bases and J by 6 bases, with 1 base of the junction left unmatched. Profiled with immunoSEQ multiplex PCR; TCRdb holds only in-frame clones, not every one. The data show approximately 70,000 clones, over 75% seen once. Notes on this clone: Its antigen remains unidentified.

Regarding the study as a whole: There were few public clonotypes, and on treatment they contracted or stayed stable.

This chain uses TRBV5-1 with TRBJ2-7; 8 positions match TRBD1. Here the sequenced sample was PBMCs, taken at disease progression, from a patient treated with ibrutinib. The clonotype was recovered from a human donor with chronic lymphocytic leukemia. This CDR3 is CASSFQGAEQYF. DNA for the CDR3: TGCGCCAGCAGCTTCCAGGGGGCCGAGCAGTACTTC.